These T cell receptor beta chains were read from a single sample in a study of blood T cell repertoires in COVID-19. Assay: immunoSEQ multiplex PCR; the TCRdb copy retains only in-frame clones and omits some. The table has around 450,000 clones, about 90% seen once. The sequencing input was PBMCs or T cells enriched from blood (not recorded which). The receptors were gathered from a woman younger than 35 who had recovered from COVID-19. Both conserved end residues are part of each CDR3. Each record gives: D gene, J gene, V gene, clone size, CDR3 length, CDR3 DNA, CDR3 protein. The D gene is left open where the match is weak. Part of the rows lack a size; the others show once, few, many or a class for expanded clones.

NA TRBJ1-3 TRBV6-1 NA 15 TGTGCCAGCAGTGAGCCTCCCAGGGGCGGAAACACCATATATTTT CASSEPPRGGNTIYF
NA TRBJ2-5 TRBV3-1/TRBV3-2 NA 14 TGTGCCAGCAGCCAAGGCGGCCCGGTTGTGGCCCAGTACTTC CASSQGGPVVAQYF
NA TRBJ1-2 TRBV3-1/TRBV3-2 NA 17 TGTGCCAGCAGCCACCTCTCCCAGGGTTTAGGGGCTTATGGCTACACCTTC CASSHLSQGLGAYGYTF
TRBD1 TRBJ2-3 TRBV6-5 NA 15 TGTGCCAGCAGGCCAGAGGGGGCGGTACGGGATACGCAGTATTTT CASRPEGAVRDTQYF
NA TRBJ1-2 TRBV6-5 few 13 TGTGCCAGCTCCGATGACAGGCCCGATGGCTACACCTTC CASSDDRPDGYTF
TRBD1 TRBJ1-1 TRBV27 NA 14 TGTGCCAGCAGTTCCGACAGGGGGAACACTGAAGCTTTCTTT CASSSDRGNTEAFF
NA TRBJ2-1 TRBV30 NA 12 TGTGCCTGGGACCAGGGTGCCAATGAGCAGTTCTTC CAWDQGANEQFF
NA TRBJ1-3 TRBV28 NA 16 TGTGCCAGCAGTTTCGGAGGAGCCGTCTCTGGAAACACCATATATTTT CASSFGGAVSGNTIYF
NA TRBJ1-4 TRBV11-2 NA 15 TGTGCCAGCAGCTTAGGCGGACACTATAATGAAAAACTGTTTTTT CASSLGGHYNEKLFF
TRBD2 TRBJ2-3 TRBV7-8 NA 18 TGTGCCAGCAGCTGGGGAGTAGGACTAGCGGGGGGCACAGATACGCAGTATTTT CASSWGVGLAGGTDTQYF
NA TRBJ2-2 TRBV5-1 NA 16 TGCGCCAGCAGCTTGAGTAAGGACAGATACACCGGGGAGCTGTTTTTT CASSLSKDRYTGELFF
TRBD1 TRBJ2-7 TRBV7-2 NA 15 TGTGCCAGCAGCTTCCCCGACAGGGCTAGCTACGAGCAGTACTTC CASSFPDRASYEQYF
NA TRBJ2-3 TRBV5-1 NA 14 TGCGCCAGTCGCGACAGCGCTAGCACAGATACGCAGTATTTT CASRDSASTDTQYF
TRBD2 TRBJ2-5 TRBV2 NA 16 TGTGCCAGCAGTGAAGCCGCCCGTAGCGGGGATGAGACCCAGTACTTC CASSEAARSGDETQYF
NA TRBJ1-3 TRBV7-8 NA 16 TGTGCCAGCAGCTTAGGCCAAGCGGCCTCTGGAAACACCATATATTTT CASSLGQAASGNTIYF
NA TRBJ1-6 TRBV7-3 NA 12 TGTGCCAGCAGCCTCCCTAATTCACCCCTCCACTTT CASSLPNSPLHF
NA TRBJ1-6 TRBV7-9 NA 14 TGTGCCAGCAGCCTCCCCAGGGATAATTCACCCCTCCACTTT CASSLPRDNSPLHF
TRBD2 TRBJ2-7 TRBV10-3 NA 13 TGTGCCATCAGCGCGGGGGGCAACTACGAGCAGTACTTC CAISAGGNYEQYF
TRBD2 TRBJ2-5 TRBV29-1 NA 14 TGCAGCGTGGGATCTAGCGGGGGAAGCGAGACCCAGTACTTC CSVGSSGGSETQYF
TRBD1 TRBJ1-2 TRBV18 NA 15 TGTGCCAGCTCACTAGGACAGGGGACGGGGTATGGCTACACCTTC CASSLGQGTGYGYTF
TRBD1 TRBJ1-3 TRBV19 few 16 TGTGCCAGTAGCCAAACGACAGGGGTTGGTGGAAACACCATATATTTT CASSQTTGVGGNTIYF
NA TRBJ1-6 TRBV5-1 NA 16 TGCGCCAGCAGTCTGGGGGGAGTAATGGGTAATTCACCCCTCCACTTT CASSLGGVMGNSPLHF
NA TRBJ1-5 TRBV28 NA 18 TGTGCCGCAAGGGGGAGGGTCGGGTATCTGAAGGGCAATCAGCCCCAGCATTTT CAARGRVGYLKGNQPQHF
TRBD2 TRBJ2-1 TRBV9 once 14 TGTGCCAGCAGCGTAGCCGTCATAGCGGGGGAGCAGTTCTTC CASSVAVIAGEQFF
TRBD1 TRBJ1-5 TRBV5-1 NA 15 TGCGCCAGCAGCCCCGCAGGGGGCGCGGGACAGCCCCAGCATTTT CASSPAGGAGQPQHF
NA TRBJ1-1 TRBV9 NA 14 TGTGCCAGCAGCGTAGCCAGGGACTACACTGAAGCTTTCTTT CASSVARDYTEAFF
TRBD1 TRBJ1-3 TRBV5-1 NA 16 TGCGCCAGCAGCTTGGCCGGGACAGGGAGGGGAAACACCATATATTTT CASSLAGTGRGNTIYF
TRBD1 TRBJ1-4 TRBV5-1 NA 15 TGCGCCAGCAGCTCCCCAGGGGGCGCGGGTGAAAAACTGTTTTTT CASSSPGGAGEKLFF
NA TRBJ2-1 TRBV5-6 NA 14 TGTGCCAGCAGCCAGGGAAGCTCCTACAATGAGCAGTTCTTC CASSQGSSYNEQFF
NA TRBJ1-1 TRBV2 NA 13 TGTGCCAGCGGACGGCAGGGAAACACTGAAGCTTTCTTT CASGRQGNTEAFF
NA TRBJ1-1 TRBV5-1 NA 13 TGCGCCAGCAGCTTGTACAGGGAAACTGAAGCTTTCTTT CASSLYRETEAFF
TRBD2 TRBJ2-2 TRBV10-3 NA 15 TGTGCCACGGCCTCAGCGGGGGCGAACACCGGGGAGCTGTTTTTT CATASAGANTGELFF
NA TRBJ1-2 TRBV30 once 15 TGTGCCCTCCGGGGTTCTCTAAGGGCTAACTATGGCTACACCTTC CALRGSLRANYGYTF
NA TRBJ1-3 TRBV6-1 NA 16 TGTGCCAGCAGTGAAGGGGGGACTGCGGATGGAAACACCATATATTTT CASSEGGTADGNTIYF
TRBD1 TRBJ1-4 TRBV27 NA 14 TGTGCCAGCAGAGGGGACAGCCGGGGGGGAAAACTGTTTTTT CASRGDSRGGKLFF
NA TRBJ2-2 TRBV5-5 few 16 TGTGCCAGCAGCTTGGCCGCGGCCGCGAACACCGGGGAGCTGTTTTTT CASSLAAAANTGELFF
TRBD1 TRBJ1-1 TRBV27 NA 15 TGTGCCAGCAGTTTCCTCGGACAGGGCAGCACTGAAGCTTTCTTT CASSFLGQGSTEAFF
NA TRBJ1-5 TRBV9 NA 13 TGTGCCAGCAGCCTGTCGAGCAATCAGCCCCAGCATTTT CASSLSSNQPQHF
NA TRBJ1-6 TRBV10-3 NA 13 TGTGCCATCAGTGACGGGGTGAATTCACCCCTCCACTTT CAISDGVNSPLHF
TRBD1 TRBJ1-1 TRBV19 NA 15 TGTGCCAGTGCCCGACAAGGGACAGGGGACACTGAAGCTTTCTTT CASARQGTGDTEAFF
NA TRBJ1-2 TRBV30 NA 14 TGTGCCTGGAGTCTTACCGGGAGCCACTATGGCTACACCTTC CAWSLTGSHYGYTF